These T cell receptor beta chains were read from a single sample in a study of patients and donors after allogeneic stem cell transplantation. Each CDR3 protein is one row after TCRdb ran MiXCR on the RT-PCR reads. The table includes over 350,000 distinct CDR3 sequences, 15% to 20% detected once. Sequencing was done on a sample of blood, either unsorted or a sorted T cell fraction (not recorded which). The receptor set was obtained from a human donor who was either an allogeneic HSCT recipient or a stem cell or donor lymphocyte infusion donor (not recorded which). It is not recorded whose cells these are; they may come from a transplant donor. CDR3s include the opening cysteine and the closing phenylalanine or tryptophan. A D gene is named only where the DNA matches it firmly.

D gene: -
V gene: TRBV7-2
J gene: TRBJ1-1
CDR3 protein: CASSLGTKLLEAFF

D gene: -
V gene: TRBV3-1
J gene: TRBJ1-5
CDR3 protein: CASSQGWGRDNQPQHF

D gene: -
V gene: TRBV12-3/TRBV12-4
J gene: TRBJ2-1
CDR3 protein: CASTRTGSYNEQFF

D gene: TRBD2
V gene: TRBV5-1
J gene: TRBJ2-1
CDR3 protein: CASSTTSGGENEQFF

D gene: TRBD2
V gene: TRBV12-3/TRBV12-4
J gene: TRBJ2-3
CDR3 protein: CASSLRLAGGPITDTQYF

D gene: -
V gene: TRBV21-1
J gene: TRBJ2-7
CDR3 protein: CASSQSPLNF

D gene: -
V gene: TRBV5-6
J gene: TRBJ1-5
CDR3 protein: CASSLWDQPQHF

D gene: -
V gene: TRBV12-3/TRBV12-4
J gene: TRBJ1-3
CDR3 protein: CASTTLIRGTSGNTIYF

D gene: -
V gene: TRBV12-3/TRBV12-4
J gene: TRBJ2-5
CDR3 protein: CASSFSETQYF

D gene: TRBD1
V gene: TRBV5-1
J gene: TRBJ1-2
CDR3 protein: CASRGGTGANYGYTF

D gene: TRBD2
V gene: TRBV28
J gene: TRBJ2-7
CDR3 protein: CAIVPGGSYEQYF

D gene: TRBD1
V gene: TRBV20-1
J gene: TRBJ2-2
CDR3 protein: CSARTGGKDGELFF

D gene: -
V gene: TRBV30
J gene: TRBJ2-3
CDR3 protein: CAWRTDTDTQYF

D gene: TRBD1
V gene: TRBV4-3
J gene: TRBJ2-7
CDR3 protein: CASSQDFDRVVSYEQYF

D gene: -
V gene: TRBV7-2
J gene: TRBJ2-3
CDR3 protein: CASSPGTGADTQYF

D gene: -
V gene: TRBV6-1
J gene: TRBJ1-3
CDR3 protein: CASSLSPVGSGNTIYF

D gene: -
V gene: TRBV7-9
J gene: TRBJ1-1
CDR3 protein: CASSLGIEAFF

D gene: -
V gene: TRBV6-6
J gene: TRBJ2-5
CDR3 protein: CASSRAQETQYF

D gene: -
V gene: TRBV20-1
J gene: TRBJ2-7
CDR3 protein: CSAQDGTYEQYF

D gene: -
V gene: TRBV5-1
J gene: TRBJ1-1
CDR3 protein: CASSLVEGGFAEAFF

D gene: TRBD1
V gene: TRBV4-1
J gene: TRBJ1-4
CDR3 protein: CASSLSGTGGGEKLFF

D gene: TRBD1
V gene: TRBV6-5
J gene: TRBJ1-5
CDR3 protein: CASSYAAPGQGNQPQHF

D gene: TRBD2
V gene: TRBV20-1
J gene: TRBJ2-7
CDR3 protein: CSARDSWTSGTYEQYF

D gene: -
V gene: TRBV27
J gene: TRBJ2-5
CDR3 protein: CASSPRDFQETQYF

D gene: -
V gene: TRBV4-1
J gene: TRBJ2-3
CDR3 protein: CASSQDHTSTDTQYF

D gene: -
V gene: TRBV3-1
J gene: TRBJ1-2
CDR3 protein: CASGTRPDSF

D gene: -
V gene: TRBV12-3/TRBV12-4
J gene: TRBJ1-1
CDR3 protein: CASSLRGTAFF

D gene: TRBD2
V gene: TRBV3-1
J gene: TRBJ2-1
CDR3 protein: CASSQGPGLAGVGPYNEQFF

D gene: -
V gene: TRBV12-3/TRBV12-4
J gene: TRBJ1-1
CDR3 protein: CASSPRRSNTEAFF

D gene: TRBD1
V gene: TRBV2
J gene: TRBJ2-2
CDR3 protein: CASKGARVFAGELFF

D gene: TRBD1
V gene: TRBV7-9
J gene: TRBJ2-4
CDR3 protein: CASSSPGTGNIQYF

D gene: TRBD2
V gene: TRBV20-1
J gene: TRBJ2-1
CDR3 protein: CSARAGRVRTEQFF

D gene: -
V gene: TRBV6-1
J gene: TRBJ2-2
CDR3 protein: CASSRLDGTGELFF

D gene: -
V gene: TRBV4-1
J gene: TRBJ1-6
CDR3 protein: CASSQGESRSSYNSPLHF

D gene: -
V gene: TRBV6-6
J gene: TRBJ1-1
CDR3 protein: CASGRVYTEAFF

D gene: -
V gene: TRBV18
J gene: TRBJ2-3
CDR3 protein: CASSPDLTSTDTQYF

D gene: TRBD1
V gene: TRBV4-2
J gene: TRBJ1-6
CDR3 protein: CASSQTSNRGTAGNSPLHF

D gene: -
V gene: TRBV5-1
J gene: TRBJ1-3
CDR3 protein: CASSPSRVGNTIYF

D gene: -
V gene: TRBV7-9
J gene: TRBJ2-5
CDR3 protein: CASSLAWRSETQYF

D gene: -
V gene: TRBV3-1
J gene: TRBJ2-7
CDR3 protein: CASSQEGLPYEQYF

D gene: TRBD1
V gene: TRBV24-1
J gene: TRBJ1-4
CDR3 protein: CATSDSGQGGGPTNEKLFF

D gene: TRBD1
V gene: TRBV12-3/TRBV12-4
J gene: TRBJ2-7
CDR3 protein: CASSSSYRGTAYEQYF

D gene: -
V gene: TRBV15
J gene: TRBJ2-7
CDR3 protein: CATAPTSSYEQYF

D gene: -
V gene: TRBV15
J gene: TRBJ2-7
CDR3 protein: CATSRASKTYEQYF

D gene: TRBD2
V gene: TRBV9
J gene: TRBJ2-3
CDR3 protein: CASSENPLAGGRNTQYF

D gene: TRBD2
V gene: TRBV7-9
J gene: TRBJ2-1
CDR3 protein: CASSLTSGTDNEQFF

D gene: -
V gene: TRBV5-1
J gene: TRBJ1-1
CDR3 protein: CASSLAFPGRQNTEAFF

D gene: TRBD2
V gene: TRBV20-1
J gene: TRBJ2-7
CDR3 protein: CSARGGTSGTYEQYF

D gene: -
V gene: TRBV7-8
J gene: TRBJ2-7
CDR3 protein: CASSLGRFSYEQYF

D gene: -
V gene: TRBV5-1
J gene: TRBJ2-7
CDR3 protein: CASTRYLGSYEQYF

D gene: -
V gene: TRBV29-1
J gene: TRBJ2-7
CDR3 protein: CSVEGGDYEQYF

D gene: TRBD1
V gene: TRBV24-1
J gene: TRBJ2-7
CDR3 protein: CATSLTGGYEQYF

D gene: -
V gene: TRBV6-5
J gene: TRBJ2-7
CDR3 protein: CASSYSPDISSYEQYF

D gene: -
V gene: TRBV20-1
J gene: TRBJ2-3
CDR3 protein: CSARVAGATDTQYF

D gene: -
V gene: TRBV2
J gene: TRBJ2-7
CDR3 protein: CASSELMSYEQYF

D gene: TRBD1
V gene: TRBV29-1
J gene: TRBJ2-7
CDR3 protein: CSVEVDRVDEQYF

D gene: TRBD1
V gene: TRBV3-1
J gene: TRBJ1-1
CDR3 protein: CASSQAGQRNTEAFF